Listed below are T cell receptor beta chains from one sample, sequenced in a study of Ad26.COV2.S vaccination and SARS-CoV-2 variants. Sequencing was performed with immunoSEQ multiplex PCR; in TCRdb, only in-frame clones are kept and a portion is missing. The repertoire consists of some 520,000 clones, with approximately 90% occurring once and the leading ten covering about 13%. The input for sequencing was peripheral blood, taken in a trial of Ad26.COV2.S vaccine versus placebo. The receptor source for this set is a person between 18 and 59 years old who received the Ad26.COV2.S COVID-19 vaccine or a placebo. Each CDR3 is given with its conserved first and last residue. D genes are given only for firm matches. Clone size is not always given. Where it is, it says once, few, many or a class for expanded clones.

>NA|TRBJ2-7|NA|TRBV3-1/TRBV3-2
TGTGCCAGCAGTAAGCGGGTACAGGCCTACGAGCAGTACTTC
CASSKRVQAYEQYF
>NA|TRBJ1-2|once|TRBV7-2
TGTGCCAGCACCCCGGGGCCCGGGACAACTTATGGCTACACCTTC
CASTPGPGTTYGYTF
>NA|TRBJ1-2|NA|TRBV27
TGTGCCAGCAGTCCAGACAGATTCTATGGCTACACCTTC
CASSPDRFYGYTF
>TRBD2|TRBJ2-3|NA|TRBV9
TGTGCCAGCAGCCTATCCGGGAGGGCCGGCACAGATACGCAGTATTTT
CASSLSGRAGTDTQYF
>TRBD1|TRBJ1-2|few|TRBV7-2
TGTGCCAGCAGCTTAATGGGACAGTCCCTCCACACCTTC
CASSLMGQSLHTF
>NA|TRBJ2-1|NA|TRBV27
TGTGCCAGCAAAGGTGCAGGTCGGGGGCCCCCGTCCAATGAGCAGTTCTTC
CASKGAGRGPPSNEQFF
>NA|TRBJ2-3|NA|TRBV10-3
TGTGCCAGCGCGGTAGGGGGGACATACACAGATACGCAGTATTTT
CASAVGGTYTDTQYF
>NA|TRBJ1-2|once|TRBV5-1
TGCGCCAGCAGCTTGGAGGCAGGAGCTAACTATGGCTACACCTTC
CASSLEAGANYGYTF
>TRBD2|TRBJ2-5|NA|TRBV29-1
TGCAGCGTCCCCCTAGCGGGAGTAAGGGAGACCCAGTACTTC
CSVPLAGVRETQYF
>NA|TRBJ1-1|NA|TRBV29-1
TGCAGCGTTGGTGACAGGTGGAACACTGAAGCTTTCTTT
CSVGDRWNTEAFF
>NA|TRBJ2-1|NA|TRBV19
TGTGCCACCAGGAGGTACAATGAGCAGTTCTTC
CATRRYNEQFF
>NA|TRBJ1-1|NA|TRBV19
TGTGCCAGTAGTATCTCTGCGAACACTGAAGCTTTCTTT
CASSISANTEAFF
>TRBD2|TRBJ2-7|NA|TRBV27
TGTGCCAGTCGAAAGACTAGCGGGTACTCCTACGAGCAGTACTTC
CASRKTSGYSYEQYF
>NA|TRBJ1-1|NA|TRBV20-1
TGCAGTGCTAGCCGAGGGACTGAAGCTTTCTTT
CSASRGTEAFF
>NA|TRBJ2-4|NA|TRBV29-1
TGCAGCGTTGAAGAGGGGCAGCGGGCCTTTCAGTACTTC
CSVEEGQRAFQYF
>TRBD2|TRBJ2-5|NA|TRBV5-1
TGCGCCAGCAGCGGTCTGCGGGGGACCCAAGAGACCCAGTACTTC
CASSGLRGTQETQYF
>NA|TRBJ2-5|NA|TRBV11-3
TGTGCCAGCAGTTGGGGGGTACGAGAGACCCAGTACTTC
CASSWGVRETQYF
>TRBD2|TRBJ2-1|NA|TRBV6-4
TGTGCCAGCAGTCCTAGCGGGACATACAATGAGCAGTTCTTC
CASSPSGTYNEQFF
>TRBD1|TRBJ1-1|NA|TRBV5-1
TGCGCCAGCAGCCCAGGACAGGGGGCGCGTACTGAAGCTTTCTTT
CASSPGQGARTEAFF
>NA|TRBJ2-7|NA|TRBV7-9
TGTGCCAGCACCTCCGGGGGCGAGCAGTACTTC
CASTSGGEQYF
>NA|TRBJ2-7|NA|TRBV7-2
TGTGCCAGCAGCTTGCGGCGGGCCGCCTACGAGCAGTACTTC
CASSLRRAAYEQYF
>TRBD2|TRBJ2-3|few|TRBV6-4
TGTGCCAGCAGTGACTCGCTAGCGGGAGCAGATACGCAGTATTTT
CASSDSLAGADTQYF
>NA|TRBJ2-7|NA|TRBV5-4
TGTGCCAGCAGCTTCCTCTCAGCCTACGAGCAGTACTTC
CASSFLSAYEQYF
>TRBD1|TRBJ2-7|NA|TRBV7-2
TGTGCCAGCAGCTTAGCCCCAGGGGGTCCCTACGAGCAGTACTTC
CASSLAPGGPYEQYF
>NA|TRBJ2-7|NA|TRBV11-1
TGTGCCAGCAGCCGGCCAGGGGCTAGTTACTACGAGCAGTACTTC
CASSRPGASYYEQYF
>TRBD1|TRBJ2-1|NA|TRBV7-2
TGTGCCAGCAGCCGGGCGGGACAGGGTAGAGAAAAGCAGTTCTTC
CASSRAGQGREKQFF
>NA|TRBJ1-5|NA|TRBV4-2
TGTGCCAGCAGCCAAGCGGGGGATTCGGATCAGCCCCAGCATTTT
CASSQAGDSDQPQHF
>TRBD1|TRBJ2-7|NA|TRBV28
TGTGCCAGCAGTTTTACTCTGCGGGACAGGGGATACGAGCAGTACTTC
CASSFTLRDRGYEQYF
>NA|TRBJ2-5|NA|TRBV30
TGTGCCAGCCAAACTCGAGAGGCCCAGTACTTC
CASQTREAQYF
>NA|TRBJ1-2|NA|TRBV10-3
TGTGCCATCAGCGAGGGGGGCTATGGCTACACCTTC
CAISEGGYGYTF
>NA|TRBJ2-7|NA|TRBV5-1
TGCGCCAGCAGCTTGGCCCGATGGGGGTCGGTCCAACGGGAGAGCTACGAGCAGTACTTC
CASSLARWGSVQRESYEQYF
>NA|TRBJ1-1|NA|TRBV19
TGTGCCAGTACCCCTCTCGGTAGGGAGGGGGACACTGAAGCTTTCTTT
CASTPLGREGDTEAFF
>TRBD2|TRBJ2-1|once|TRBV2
TGTGCCAGCAGTGAAGCGCTTCGGGCTAGCGGGAGCTGGATCACCTACAATGAGCAGTTCTTC
CASSEALRASGSWITYNEQFF
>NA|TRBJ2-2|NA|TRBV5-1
TGCGCCAGCAGCTTTAGCCCCGCGAACACCGGGGAGCTGTTTTTT
CASSFSPANTGELFF
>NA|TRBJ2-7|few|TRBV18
TGTGCCAGCTCACTAACGTCAAGGGGAGGTTCCTACGAGCAGTACTTC
CASSLTSRGGSYEQYF
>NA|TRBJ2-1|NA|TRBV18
TGTGCCAGCTCATGGGGTAGCAATGAGCAGTTCTTC
CASSWGSNEQFF
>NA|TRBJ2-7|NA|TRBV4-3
TGCGCCAGCAGCCAAGGATTGGGGGGCGAGCAGTACTTC
CASSQGLGGEQYF
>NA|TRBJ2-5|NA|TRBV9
TGTGCCAGCAGCGTAGGTAGCCGGATACAAGAGACCCAGTACTTC
CASSVGSRIQETQYF
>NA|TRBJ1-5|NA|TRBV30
TGTGCCTGGAGTGATGGGGCGGGTCAGCCCCAGCATTTT
CAWSDGAGQPQHF
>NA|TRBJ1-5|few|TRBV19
TGTGCCAGTAGTATAGATCAGTGGGGGACCGGAGGCAATCAGCCCCAGCATTTT
CASSIDQWGTGGNQPQHF
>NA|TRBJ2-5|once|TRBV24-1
TGTGCCACCGAAGAACGGGACGGCCGAACTCAAGAGACCCAGTACTTC
CATEERDGRTQETQYF
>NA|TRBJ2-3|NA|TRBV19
TGTGCCAGTAGTGTTGGCCAGGGGAGGTGGACAGATACGCAGTATTTT
CASSVGQGRWTDTQYF
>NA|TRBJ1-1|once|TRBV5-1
TGCGCCAGCAGCTTGTCGATCCCAACTGAAGCTTTCTTT
CASSLSIPTEAFF
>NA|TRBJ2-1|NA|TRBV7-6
TGTGCCAGCAGCTTAGGGGAGGATGAGCAGTTCTTC
CASSLGEDEQFF
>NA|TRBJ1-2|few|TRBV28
TGTGCCAGCAGGTCAGATATTTCACGGTCTGGGGTTGGCTACACCTTC
CASRSDISRSGVGYTF
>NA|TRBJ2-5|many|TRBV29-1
TGCAGCGTTGAAGATAACGAAGAGACCCAGTACTTC
CSVEDNEETQYF
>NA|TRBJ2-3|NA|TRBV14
TGTGCCAGCAGACAGGGCGGCACAGATACGCAGTATTTT
CASRQGGTDTQYF
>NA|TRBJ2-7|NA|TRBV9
TGTGCCAGCAGCATCGCTGGGGGACGCTCCTACGAGCAGTACTTC
CASSIAGGRSYEQYF
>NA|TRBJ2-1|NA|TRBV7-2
TGTGCCAGCAGCTTATCGCCAGGGGCCTACAATGAGCAGTTCTTC
CASSLSPGAYNEQFF
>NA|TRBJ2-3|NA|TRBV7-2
TGTGCCAGCAGCTCCTTCCCCACAGATACGCAGTATTTT
CASSSFPTDTQYF
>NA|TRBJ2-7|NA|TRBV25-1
TGTGCCAGCAGTGATGTATCCAGCGGGCTCTACGAGCAGTACTTC
CASSDVSSGLYEQYF
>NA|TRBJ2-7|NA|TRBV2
TGTGCCAGCAGCGACGCCCGGTACGAGCAGTACTTC
CASSDARYEQYF
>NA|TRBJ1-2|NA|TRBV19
TGTGCCAGTACCACTGGAGGGCATGGCTACACCTTC
CASTTGGHGYTF
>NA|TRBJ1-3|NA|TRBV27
TGTGCCAGCAGTCCGGACAGTTACACCATATATTTT
CASSPDSYTIYF
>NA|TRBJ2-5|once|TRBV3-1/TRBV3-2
TGTGCCAGCAGCCAGGCTAGAGGACTCCAAGAGACCCAGTACTTC
CASSQARGLQETQYF
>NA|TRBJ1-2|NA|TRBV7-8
TGTGCCAGCACGCGAGCGGAGTATAACTATGGCTACACCTTC
CASTRAEYNYGYTF
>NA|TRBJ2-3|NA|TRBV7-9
TGTGCCAGCAGCTCGGCCCCCTCTTCCACAGATACGCAGTATTTT
CASSSAPSSTDTQYF
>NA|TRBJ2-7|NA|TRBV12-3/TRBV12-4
TGTGCCAGCAGTTCCAGGGGTTACGAGCAGTACTTC
CASSSRGYEQYF
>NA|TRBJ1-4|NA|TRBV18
TGTGCCAGCACCCAGGGAGGAACTAATGAAAAACTGTTTTTT
CASTQGGTNEKLFF